Below, 5 T cell receptor beta chains from the same sample are listed, as sequenced in a study of cytomegalovirus exposure and HLA in healthy donors. The study ran its PCR with 60 Vbeta and 13 Jbeta primers. Generated by immunoSEQ multiplex PCR, the TCRdb table keeps only in-frame clones and is missing some. The sample lists around 110,000 clones, 8% to 10% seen once, with 2.5% to 3.5% in the top ten. The sequenced material came from PBMCs. The source is a man younger than 45 in good health and CMV-seronegative.

There are a few counts of this clone. This chain uses TRBV28 with TRBJ1-2; perhaps TRBD1 as D (5 bases). The length of the CDR3 is 14 residues. V shed 1 base and J shed 2 bases, with 8 bases lying between them. Germline-derived CDR1 and CDR2 are MDHEN and SYDVKM. This CDR3 reads CASSLLAGNYGYTF. In DNA form, the CDR3 reads TGTGCCAGCAGTTTATTAGCAGGGAACTATGGCTACACCTTC.

This chain uses TRBV5-1 with TRBJ2-7; 15 bases map to TRBD2. Germline trimming cut 4 bases from V and 7 bases from J; bases unmatched to any gene: 9. The CDR3 runs to 16 residues. CDR1 and CDR2 from the germline V gene are SGHRS and YFSETQ. CDR3 in DNA: TGCGCCAGCAGCCGGACTAGCGGGAGGGCCCTGGAAGAGCAGTACTTC. It translates to CASSRTSGRALEEQYF.

The rearrangement joins TRBV7-2 to TRBJ2-7; TRBD1 agrees at 7 bases. The V segment lost 1 base and the J segment 3 bases; nucleotides outside the gene matches: 3. CDR3 length: 14 residues. Germline-derived CDR1 and CDR2 are SGHTA and FQGNSA. CDR3 DNA: TGTGCCAGCAGCTTAGGGCAGGGGGTCTACGAGCAGTACTTC. Encoded protein: CASSLGQGVYEQYF.

This clone was seen only a few times. The chain couples TRBV5-1 to TRBJ1-1, with 9 bases lining up with TRBD1. CDR1 is SGHRS and CDR2 is YFSETQ in the germline V gene. Losses at the gene ends were 6 bases for V and 4 bases for J; bases not matched to a gene: 7. This CDR3 comprises 14 residues. The DNA of the CDR3 is TGCGCCAGCACCCCCCCGGACAGGGGCACTGAAGCTTTCTTT. Its protein is CASTPPDRGTEAFF.

This clone was seen a handful of times. The chain carries TRBV6-1 and TRBJ2-3; 9 bases are shared with TRBD2. Germline assignment: CDR1 MNHNS and CDR2 SASEGT. CDR3 length equals 16 residues. The V and J ends lost 2 bases and 4 bases, in that order; junction bases with no gene match: 7. CDR3 region: CASSEFRGGASDTQYF. The DNA for the CDR3 is TGTGCCAGCAGTGAATTTCGCGGGGGGGCCTCAGATACGCAGTATTTT.